This TCR beta chain was observed in a study of human T cells and chemical hapten exposure. For the study at large: Per-sample TCR yield variation was attributed mainly to small pooled library volume differences. Study-wide points: The number of TCRs above 1 in 1000 frequency did not change after DPC sensitization.

This clonotype was seen a few times. The target antigen is unknown. Whole blood, unfractionated, served as the material for total RNA extraction. The library gave individual cDNA molecules unique molecular identifiers. Original processing methods: A per-sample median of about 96,000 TCRs was observed, with a range of about 20,000 to 750,000. MiXCR, run by TCRdb on the 5' RACE reads, gives a single entry per CDR3 protein. The V and J calls here are based on TCRdb, not the publication. The repertoire holds under 150,000 distinct CDR3 sequences, with approximately 20% as singletons. This receptor was obtained from a human donor in good health.

In DNA form, the CDR3 reads TGTGCCACCAGCATTGGACAGGGCCCACTCTCCTACAATGAGCAGTTCTTC. This gives the protein CATSIGQGPLSYNEQFF. The chain has TRBV15 and TRBJ2-1; TRBD1 agrees at 8 bases. Trimming took 4 bases from V and 0 from J; bases not matched to a gene: 8. The germline CDR1 and CDR2 sequences are LNHNV and YYDKDF (reference sequence). This CDR3 region has 17 residues.